Presented here are 9 T cell receptor beta chains from one specimen sequenced in a study of cytomegalovirus exposure and HLA in healthy donors. The PCR ran on 60 Vbeta and 13 Jbeta primers. Some clones are missing from TCRdb's copy, which holds only in-frame ones; the method was immunoSEQ multiplex PCR. In the table there are about 240,000 clones, 75% to 85% of which are singletons. Specimen: PBMCs. All receptors derive from a woman in her fifties or sixties in good health and CMV-seropositive.

Turning to this clone: The sample holds other DNA sequences that translate to the same CDR3. The rearrangement joins TRBV5-1 to TRBJ2-7; TRBD2 might be the D (6 bases). CDR3 size: 14 residues. The ends were cut back, 0 bases at V and 1 base at J, with 8 bases in the middle. The germline V gene encodes CDR1 SGHRS and CDR2 YFSETQ. CDR3 in amino acids: CASSLGSGSYEQYF. CDR3 DNA: TGCGCCAGCAGCTTGGGTAGCGGATCCTACGAGCAGTACTTC.

This clone was counted only a few times. The rearrangement links TRBV5-6 to TRBJ2-7, with a weak D call TRBD1 (5 bases). CDR3 length: 13 residues. Germline V gene sequence: CDR1 SGHDT, CDR2 YYEEEE. V dropped 4 bases and J dropped 1 base, with 9 bases sitting between them. For the CDR3, the DNA is TGTGCCAGCAGCCGTGACAGATCCTACGAGCAGTACTTC. Its translation is CASSRDRSYEQYF.

A few counts support this clone. This chain joins TRBV19 and TRBJ1-5, with D perhaps matching TRBD1 (5 bases). The CDR3 is 15 residues long. The germline gives CDR1 LNHDA, CDR2 SQIVND (reference sequence). The germline V and J ends were trimmed by 1 base and 5 bases, with 12 bases remaining between them. The CDR3 bases are TGTGCCAGTAGTATAGGGTCAGGGATCGATCAGCCCCAGCATTTT. Translated, it gives CASSIGSGIDQPQHF.

This chain uses TRBV12-5 with TRBJ2-1; D unresolved. CDR1 and CDR2 (germline): LGHNT, FRNRAP. The CDR3 has 11 amino acids. V gave up 5 bases and J gave up 10 bases, with 9 bases separating them. This CDR3 is CASGPRLEQFF. The CDR3 DNA reads as TGTGCTAGTGGTCCCCGTCTCGAGCAGTTCTTC.

The V call is TRBV5-1, the J call TRBJ2-1; D possibly corresponds to TRBD1 (5 bases). Germline V CDR1 and CDR2: SGHRS, YFSETQ. There are 15 residues in the CDR3. Between the trimmed V and J ends, which lost 3 bases and 0 bases, there was a span of 10 bases. CDR3 in amino acids: CASSSDRVSYNEQFF. DNA for the CDR3: TGCGCCAGCAGCTCCGACAGAGTCTCCTACAATGAGCAGTTCTTC. Supplemented by reference TRBV5-1 and TRBJ2-1, the full variable domain reads KAGVTQTPRYLIKTRGQQVTLSCSPISGHRSVSWYQQTPGQGLQFLFEYFSETQRNKGNFPGRFSGRQFSNSRSEMNVSTLELGDSALYLCASSSDRVSYNEQFFGPGTRLTVL.

The rearrangement uses TRBV6-1 and TRBJ1-3, with D hard to call. This CDR3 has 14 residues. Germline CDR1 reads MNHNS; CDR2 reads SASEGT. V shed 1 base and J shed 0 bases, with 4 bases lying between them. CDR3 protein: CASSEVSSGNTIYF. The CDR3 region has the DNA TGTGCCAGCAGTGAAGTCTCCTCTGGAAACACCATATATTTT.

This clone was seen a handful of times. V and J are TRBV6-1 and TRBJ1-4; 8 bases are a match to TRBD1. This CDR3 is built from 14 residues. Trimming took 7 bases from V and 8 from J; bases not matched to a gene: 9. Germline assignment: CDR1 MNHNS and CDR2 SASEGT. Written as DNA, the CDR3 is TGTGCCAGCACTACAGACAGGGGAGGCGAAAAACTGTTTTTT. Translated, it gives CASTTDRGGEKLFF.

This rearrangement joins TRBV19 to TRBJ2-3, with TRBD1 matching 8 bases. The trim removed 3 bases at V and 5 bases at J, leaving 7 bases unmatched. There are 15 residues in the CDR3. The V gene's germline CDR1 is LNHDA and CDR2 SQIVND (reference sequence). CDR3: CASSISAGGGDTQYF. CDR3 bases: TGTGCCAGTAGTATTTCGGCAGGGGGCGGAGATACGCAGTATTTT. Drawing the rest from reference TRBV19 and TRBJ2-3, the complete variable domain is DGGITQSPKYLFRKEGQNVTLSCEQNLNHDAMYWYRQDPGQGLRLIYYSQIVNDFQKGDIAEGYSVSREKKESFPLTVTSAQKNPTAFYLCASSISAGGGDTQYFGPGTRLTVL.

This clone was recorded only once. The chain uses TRBV14 and TRBJ1-2; no reliable D call. Between the trimmed V and J ends, which lost 1 base and 5 bases, there was a span of 8 bases. The CDR3 runs 13 residues. Germline V gene data show CDR1 as SGHDN and CDR2 as FVKESK. The CDR3 sequence: CASSQAITYGYTF. The CDR3 nucleotides read TGTGCCAGCAGCCAAGCAATCACATATGGCTACACCTTC.